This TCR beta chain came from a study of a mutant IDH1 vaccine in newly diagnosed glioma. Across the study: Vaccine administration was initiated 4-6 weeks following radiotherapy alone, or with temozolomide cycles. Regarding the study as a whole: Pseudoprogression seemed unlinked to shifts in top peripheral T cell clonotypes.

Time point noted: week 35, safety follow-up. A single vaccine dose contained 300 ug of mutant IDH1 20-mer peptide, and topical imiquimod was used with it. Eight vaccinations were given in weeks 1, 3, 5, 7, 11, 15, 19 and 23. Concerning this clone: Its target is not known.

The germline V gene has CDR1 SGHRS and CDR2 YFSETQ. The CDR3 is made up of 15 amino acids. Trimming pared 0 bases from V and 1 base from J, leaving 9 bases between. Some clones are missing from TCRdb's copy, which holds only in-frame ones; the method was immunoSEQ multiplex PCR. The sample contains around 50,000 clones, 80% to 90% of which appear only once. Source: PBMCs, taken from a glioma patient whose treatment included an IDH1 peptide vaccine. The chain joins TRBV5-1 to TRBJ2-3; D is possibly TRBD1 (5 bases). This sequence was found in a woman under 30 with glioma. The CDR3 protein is CASSLERGGTDTQYF. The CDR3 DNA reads TGCGCCAGCAGCTTGGAAAGGGGCGGCACAGATACGCAGTATTTT. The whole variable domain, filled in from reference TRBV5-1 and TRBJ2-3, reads KAGVTQTPRYLIKTRGQQVTLSCSPISGHRSVSWYQQTPGQGLQFLFEYFSETQRNKGNFPGRFSGRQFSNSRSEMNVSTLELGDSALYLCASSLERGGTDTQYFGPGTRLTVL.